The sequence of this T cell receptor beta chain was determined in a study of blood T cells in healthy people across ages. Findings and caveats of the study: The study lacked donor CMV status, which possibly confounded expanded clonotype changes.

Researchers isolated at least 6.5 million PBMCs per sample. Remarks on this clonotype: Its antigen is not known.

A sample-barcoded 5' primer and a J-beta primer mix were used in a second PCR of roughly 7 to 11 cycles. TCRdb called the 5' RACE reads again in MiXCR, with one record for every CDR3 protein. The top ten clones hold about a fifth of a sample with about a million distinct CDR3 sequences, roughly 51% of them seen once. CDR3 length: 12 residues. V was shortened by 5 bases and J by 11 bases, with 14 bases between the two germline ends. Germline CDR1 is KGHDR and CDR2 is SFDVKD. The rearrangement links TRBV24-1 to TRBJ1-1; possible D gene TRBD1, 5 bases. Sequencing was carried out using blood. The sequence was obtained from a woman in her sixties in good health. CDR3 bases: TGTGCCACCAGTGCGGAAGGGGCTTATGCTTTCTTT. Protein: CATSAEGAYAFF.